This T cell receptor (beta chain) was documented in a study of PD-1 blockade in classical Hodgkin lymphoma. General observations from the study: The authors excluded patients who started nivolumab under 1 year after ASCT.

All patients relapsed after autologous stem cell transplantation, and brentuximab vedotin exposure varied. Responses achieved at best were complete response, partial response or progressive disease. The data were produced by immunoSEQ multiplex PCR, yet TCRdb's version contains in-frame clones alone and is incomplete. Here the sample spans roughly 61,000 clones, 85% to 90% being singletons. J was trimmed by 4 bases and V by 4 bases; bases with no gene match: 7. The germline CDR1 and CDR2 sequences are SGHNT and YYREEE (reference sequence). This CDR3 contains 14 residues. Details on this clone: Antigen: not known.

This chain joins TRBV5-4 and TRBJ2-5; 7 bases fit TRBD2. The input for sequencing was peripheral blood mononuclear cells (PBMCs), taken at baseline. The receptor's source is a human donor with classical Hodgkin lymphoma. The CDR3 region has the DNA TGTGCCAGCAGCGGATGGGGGGGTGGAGAGACCCAGTACTTC. This sequence encodes CASSGWGGGETQYF.